Following are 5 T cell receptor beta chains from one sample sequenced in a study of T cells in tuberculosis. Assay used: immunoSEQ multiplex PCR; TCRdb lists only in-frame clones, some missing. The data show about 25,000 clones, 90% to 95% seen once. The material sequenced was PBMCs. The receptors here all came from a donor aged 10-29 years with latent tuberculosis or without tuberculosis infection. Some clones in this sample may be carry-over from other donors' samples.

This clone was counted only a few times. This chain uses TRBV2 with TRBJ2-3, with 8 bases identical to TRBD2. The CDR3 is 16 residues long. Germline V CDR1 and CDR2: SNHLY, FYNNEI. V lost 8 bases and J lost 2; bases outside the gene matches: 12. Here the CDR3 reads CASVLLWRGDTDTQYF. The CDR3 DNA reads TGTGCCAGCGTCCTCTTATGGCGGGGGGACACAGATACGCAGTATTTT.

J is TRBJ2-7 and V is TRBV6-5; D possibly corresponds to TRBD1 (6 bases). V lost 0 bases to trimming and J lost 6 bases, with 9 bases between them. Germline CDR1 MNHEY, CDR2 SVGAGI. CDR3 size: 13 residues. The CDR3 region is CASSYSYRVEQYF. The CDR3, as DNA: TGTGCCAGCAGTTACTCGTACAGGGTCGAGCAGTACTTC.

The chain is built from TRBV2 and TRBJ2-3; 11 bases agree with TRBD1. J gave up 4 bases and V 6 bases, and 3 bases lay outside the gene matches. Germline CDR1 reads SNHLY; CDR2 reads FYNNEI. The CDR3 is 14 amino acids. CDR3 sequence (DNA): TGTGCCAGCAGCCGGGACAGGGGGGCAGATACGCAGTATTTT. Protein: CASSRDRGADTQYF.

The chain links TRBV7-6 to TRBJ2-7, with D uncertain. The germline V and J ends were trimmed by 5 bases and 3 bases, with 14 bases remaining between them. The CDR3 consists of 14 residues. CDR1 and CDR2 (germline): SGHVS, FNYEAQ. CDR3 sequence: CASSRGLVNYEQYF. The CDR3 DNA follows: TGTGCCAGCAGCCGAGGCCTGGTGAACTACGAGCAGTACTTC.

The chain uses TRBV10-3 and TRBJ1-2, with D maybe TRBD1 (5 bases). V lost 2 bases, J lost 2 bases, and 12 bases lay in between. The CDR3 sequence is 15 residues long. Germline V CDR1 and CDR2: ENHRY, SYGVKD. CDR3 bases: TGTGCCATCAGTGAGAGAAATCAGGGCAACTATGGCTACACCTTC. Protein sequence: CAISERNQGNYGYTF.